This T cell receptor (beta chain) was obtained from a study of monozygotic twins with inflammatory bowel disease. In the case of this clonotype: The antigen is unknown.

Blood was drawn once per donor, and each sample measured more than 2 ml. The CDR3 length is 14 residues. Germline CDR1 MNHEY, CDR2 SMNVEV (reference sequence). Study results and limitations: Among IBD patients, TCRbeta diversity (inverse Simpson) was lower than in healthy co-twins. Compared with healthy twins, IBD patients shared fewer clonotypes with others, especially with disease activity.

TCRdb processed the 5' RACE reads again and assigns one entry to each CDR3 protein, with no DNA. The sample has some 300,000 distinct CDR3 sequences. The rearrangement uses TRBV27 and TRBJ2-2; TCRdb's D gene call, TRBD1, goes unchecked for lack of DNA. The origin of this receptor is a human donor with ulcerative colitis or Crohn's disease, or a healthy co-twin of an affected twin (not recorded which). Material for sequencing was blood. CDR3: CASRLPQNTGELFF.